The 8 T cell receptor beta chains listed next were all sequenced from one sample in a study of human T cells and chemical hapten exposure. It was unfractionated whole blood from which total RNA was extracted. Using its own MiXCR run on the 5' RACE reads, TCRdb lists one record per CDR3 protein. Seen here are approximately 80,000 distinct CDR3 sequences, approximately 15% observed once, and the top ten hold over 6.5%. All receptors come from a female donor in good health.

This clonotype was observed a few times. The chain combines TRBV20-1 with TRBJ2-3, with TRBD2 matching over 7 bases. The CDR3 is 15 amino acids. CDR1 DFQATT and CDR2 SNEGSKA come from the germline V gene (reference sequence). Germline trimming cut 6 bases from V and 5 bases from J; bases unmatched to any gene: 14. The chain's CDR3 is CSAKREVARGDTQYF. CDR3 in DNA: TGCAGTGCCAAGCGGGAAGTAGCACGGGGAGATACGCAGTATTTT.

This clonotype was found a few times. The rearrangement uses TRBV6-2 or TRBV6-3 and TRBJ1-1; tentatively, D is TRBD1 (5 bases). Between the trimmed V and J ends, which lost 2 bases and 5 bases, there was a span of 12 bases. This CDR3 contains 14 residues. Germline V gene sequence: CDR1 MNHEY, CDR2 SVGEGT. The CDR3 protein is CASSYGGVETEAFF. The CDR3 bases are TGTGCCAGCAGTTACGGGGGGGTAGAGACTGAAGCTTTCTTT.

The gene calls are TRBV14 and TRBJ1-1, with a possible D match to TRBD1 (6 bases). From germline, CDR1 is SGHDN and CDR2 FVKESK. This CDR3 spans 12 amino acids. Trimming took off 1 base at V and 11 bases at J, with 11 bases between the two ends. The CDR3 DNA follows: TGTGCCAGCAGCCAAGCTCCCACAGGGGCTTTCTTT. This gives the protein CASSQAPTGAFF.

The chain links TRBV4-3 to TRBJ1-2; D is perhaps TRBD1 (5 bases). Per the germline V gene, CDR1 is LGHNA and CDR2 is YSLEER. CDR3 length equals 14 residues. Trimming cost V 4 bases and J 7 bases, with 16 bases left between them. CDR3 region: CASSPAEGPSGYTF. CDR3 DNA: TGCGCCAGCAGCCCGGCGGAGGGACCCTCTGGCTACACCTTC.

This clonotype has just a few counts. This sequence joins TRBV5-4 and TRBJ1-2; TRBD1 aligns across 10 bases. The V gene end was trimmed by 4 bases and the J gene end by 7 bases; junction bases not matched to a gene: 13. CDR3 length: 16 amino acids. CDR1 is SGHNT and CDR2 is YYREEE in the germline V gene (reference sequence). The CDR3 loop is CASSVRQGAAFLGYTF. CDR3 sequence (DNA): TGTGCCAGCAGCGTAAGACAGGGGGCGGCTTTCCTTGGCTACACCTTC. The entire variable domain, with the rest obtained from reference TRBV5-4 and TRBJ1-2, is as follows: ETGVTQSPTHLIKTRGQQVTLRCSSQSGHNTVSWYQQALGQGPQFIFQYYREEENGRGNFPPRFSGLQFPNYSSELNVNALELDDSALYLCASSVRQGAAFLGYTFGSGTRLTVV.

With regard to this clonotype: One end of the junction varies from germline; a read error may be responsible. The gene calls are TRBV5-1 and TRBJ2-5; D call uncertain. The CDR3 is 14 residues long. CDR1 is SGHRS and CDR2 is YFSETQ in the germline V gene. CDR3 nucleotides: TGCGCCAGCAGTTACATCCCAACCCAAAAGACCCAGTACTTC. Protein sequence: CASSYIPTQKTQYF.

This chain joins TRBV7-9 and TRBJ1-3; D is unresolved. The germline CDR1 and CDR2 sequences are SEHNR and FQNEAQ (reference sequence). This CDR3 region has 17 residues. V gave up 2 bases and J gave up 0 bases, with 14 bases separating them. In DNA form, the CDR3 reads TGTGCCAGCAGCTTATGGAAGGGCCCTGCCTCTGGAAACACCATATATTTT. This encodes CASSLWKGPASGNTIYF.

This clonotype was found a few times. V gene TRBV6-2 or TRBV6-3 combines with J gene TRBJ1-6; maybe TRBD1 (6 bases). V lost 1 base and J 6 bases, leaving 16 bases between the germline ends. Germline V gene lookup returns CDR1 MNHEY and CDR2 SVGEGT. This CDR3 has 17 amino acids. The CDR3 region is CASSYWSAGQSNSPLHF. The DNA for the CDR3 is TGTGCCAGCAGTTACTGGTCTGCCGGACAGAGTAATTCACCCCTCCACTTT.